This T cell receptor (beta chain) derives from a study of blood T cell repertoires in COVID-19. The CDR3 is 12 amino acids. Per the germline V gene, CDR1 is SEHNR and CDR2 is FQNEAQ (reference sequence). Trimming cost V 5 bases and J 4 bases, with 5 bases left between them. Original handling: It was from reference gene primer amplification that nucleated cell counts were estimated. The assay was immunoSEQ multiplex PCR, and TCRdb's table has in-frame clones only and misses some. V and J calls plus clone size are reproduced from that table; the DNA served to infer D and trimming. The profile shows roughly 57,000 clones, around 90% of them singletons.

Input material: peripheral blood. The TCR comes from a human donor in a cohort sampled during active COVID-19. V gene TRBV7-9 combines with J gene TRBJ2-2; D call uncertain. CDR3: CASSHSTGELFF. The DNA for the CDR3 is TGTGCCAGCAGCCACAGCACCGGGGAGCTGTTTTTT.